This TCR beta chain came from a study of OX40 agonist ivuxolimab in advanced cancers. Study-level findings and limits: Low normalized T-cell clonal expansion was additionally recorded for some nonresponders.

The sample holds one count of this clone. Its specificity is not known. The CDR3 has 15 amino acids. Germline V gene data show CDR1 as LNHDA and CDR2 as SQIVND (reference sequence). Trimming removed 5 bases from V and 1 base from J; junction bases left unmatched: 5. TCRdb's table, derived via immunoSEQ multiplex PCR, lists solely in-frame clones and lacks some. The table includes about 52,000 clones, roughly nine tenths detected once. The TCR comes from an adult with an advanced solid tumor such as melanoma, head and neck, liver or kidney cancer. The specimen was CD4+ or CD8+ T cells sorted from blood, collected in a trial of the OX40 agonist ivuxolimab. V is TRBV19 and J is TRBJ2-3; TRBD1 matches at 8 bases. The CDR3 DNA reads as TGTGCCAGTAGTTTACAACAGGGGGGCACAGATACGCAGTATTTT. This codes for CASSLQQGGTDTQYF.